The T cell receptor (beta chain) under discussion was sequenced for a study of blood T cell repertoires in COVID-19. Overall study: COVID-19 samples collected from the United States, Italy and Spain covered acute and convalescent phases. From T cells, B-cell-depleted T cells, or PBMCs came the material, which was cDNA or gDNA.

This clone was observed a handful of times. Methods used by the authors: Cell counts per sample came from amplifying reference gene primers. Data came from immunoSEQ multiplex PCR; TCRdb stores just in-frame clones and leaves some out. From that table come the V and J calls and clone size; the DNA was used to work out D and trimming. This table has roughly 380,000 clones, over 65% appearing once. Trimming at V came to 3 bases and at J to 5 bases, leaving 11 bases not matched to a gene. The germline CDR1 and CDR2 sequences are KGHSH and LQKENI. This CDR3 is built from 16 residues. This TCR was recovered from a human donor with acute or convalescent COVID-19. The donor label of this sample is uncertain. The sample comprised peripheral blood. This chain joins TRBV18 and TRBJ1-1, with 8 bases lining up with TRBD1. This CDR3 reads CASSPYTSGGRTEAFF. As DNA, the CDR3 is TGTGCCAGCTCACCGTACACGTCAGGGGGCCGGACTGAAGCTTTCTTT.